The 25 T cell receptor beta chains below come from one sample, sequenced in a study of T-cell memory formation after mild COVID-19 (dated by TCRdb to the early 2020s). The library was built by means of 5' RACE. The sample was run on an Illumina NovaSeq 6000. TCRdb passed the public sequencing reads through fastp at Q25 and MiXCR, retaining productive beta sequences. For every CDR3 protein sequence, its rows merge into one entry that carries the most common genes and DNA. The sample includes hundreds of thousands of distinct CDR3 sequences, with 20% to 25% observed a single time. The ten largest clones represent over 20% of the sample. The sample comprised PBMCs or a T cell subset sorted from them (not recorded which). The receptor source for this set is a man between 18 and 29 years old who had mild COVID-19 (a few samples of this study predate the infection). The sample titles of this study are shuffled in the database, so cell type and time point are left out; the donor was told from shared clones.

The chain joins TRBV24-1 to TRBJ2-2, with 7 bases aligning to TRBD1. The CDR3 contains 14 residues. From germline, CDR1 is KGHDR and CDR2 SFDVKD. V lost 4 bases, J lost 6 bases, and 4 bases stayed unmatched. The CDR3 nucleotides read TGTGCCACCAGTGAAGGGGGCTGGGCCGGGGAGCTGTTTTTT. Protein: CATSEGGWAGELFF.

The chain recombines TRBV6-5 with TRBJ1-4; TRBD1 matches at 7 bases. Germline V gene lookup returns CDR1 MNHEY and CDR2 SVGAGI. This CDR3 is built from 15 residues. The ends lost 3 bases at V and 7 bases at J; junction bases unmatched: 8. The CDR3 sequence: CASSYQGGGGEKLFF. The CDR3 bases are TGTGCCAGCAGTTATCAGGGGGGCGGTGGTGAAAAACTGTTTTTT.

This clonotype was found a few times. J is TRBJ2-1 and V is TRBV5-1; D unresolved. Trimming took 1 base from V and 0 from J, leaving 5 bases between them. The CDR3 extends over 14 amino acids. Germline CDR1 and CDR2: SGHRS and YFSETQ. The CDR3 loop is CASSLHGSYNEQFF. CDR3 coding DNA: TGCGCCAGCAGCTTGCACGGCTCCTACAATGAGCAGTTCTTC.

V and J are TRBV12-3 or TRBV12-4 and TRBJ2-3; a possible D gene is TRBD2 (6 bases). V shed 2 bases and J shed 6 bases, with 12 bases lying between them. CDR3 length equals 14 residues. In DNA form, the CDR3 reads TGTGCCAGCAGTTTATTCGGGCTAGCGGATACGCAGTATTTT. Amino acids: CASSLFGLADTQYF.

The gene calls are TRBV29-1 and TRBJ1-4; 7 bases map to TRBD1. Trimming cost V 6 bases and J 0 bases; bases outside gene matches: 4. The CDR3 is 14 amino acids. Germline CDR1 SQVTM, CDR2 ANQGSEA. The DNA for the CDR3 is TGCAGCGTACAAGGACAGGCAACTAATGAAAAACTGTTTTTT. Encoded protein: CSVQGQATNEKLFF.

The J gene is TRBJ2-2, the V gene TRBV2, with a weak D call TRBD2 (5 bases). CDR3 length: 15 amino acids. With 7 bases removed from V and 5 bases from J, the gap between germline ends came to 17 bases. Germline CDR1 is SNHLY and CDR2 is FYNNEI. The CDR3 DNA reads as TGTGCCAGCACCGAAGAGAGGGCAGGAACCGGGGAGCTGTTTTTT. It codes for CASTEERAGTGELFF.

This clonotype was observed a handful of times. V gene TRBV4-1 combines with J gene TRBJ2-2; unclear D gene. V shed 0 bases and J shed 5 bases, with 13 bases lying between them. Per the germline V gene, CDR1 is MGHRA and CDR2 is YSYEKL. The CDR3 covers 16 residues. The CDR3 spells CASSQEESSWTGELFF. CDR3 sequence (DNA): TGCGCCAGCAGCCAAGAAGAAAGCAGCTGGACCGGGGAGCTGTTTTTT.

This clonotype was counted between two and nine times. This chain links TRBV4-3 with TRBJ2-7; D is unclear. The germline V and J ends were trimmed by 2 bases and 5 bases, with 13 bases remaining between them. The CDR3 has 14 residues. Germline V gives CDR1 LGHNA, CDR2 YSLEER. CDR3 bases: TGCGCCAGCAGCCAACTCCACGGCGGACACGAGCAGTACTTC. Residues: CASSQLHGGHEQYF.

This clonotype has a handful of counts. The CDR3 protein is CSAKGSSYEQYF. CDR3 nucleotides: TGCAGCGCAAAAGGGAGCTCCTACGAGCAGTACTTC. V is TRBV29-1 and J is TRBJ2-7; possibly TRBD2 for D (5 bases). V lost 7 bases to trimming and J lost 0 bases, with 10 bases between them. The CDR3 has 12 residues. CDR1 is SQVTM, CDR2 ANQGSEA, per germline.

This clonotype was seen only a few times. The CDR3 DNA reads TGTGCCAGCTCACTGCCGACAGGGAGGAACACCGGGGAGCTGTTTTTT. It specifies CASSLPTGRNTGELFF. This chain joins TRBV18 and TRBJ2-2, with TRBD1 identical over 7 bases. Germline trimming cut 4 bases from V and 1 base from J; bases unmatched to any gene: 6. The CDR3 is 16 residues long. Germline V gene data show CDR1 as KGHSH and CDR2 as LQKENI.

This sequence joins TRBV5-1 and TRBJ1-1, with D perhaps TRBD1 (5 bases). The germline V gene encodes CDR1 SGHRS and CDR2 YFSETQ. The CDR3 is 16 amino acids. Trimming pared 4 bases from V and 4 bases from J, leaving 20 bases between. The CDR3 loop reads CASSHPRGSGPTEAFF. CDR3 bases: TGCGCCAGCAGCCATCCTCGGGGGTCCGGACCCACTGAAGCTTTCTTT.

The chain has TRBV29-1 and TRBJ1-2, with 9 bases matching TRBD1. Germline CDR1 and CDR2: SQVTM and ANQGSEA. This CDR3 is built from 13 residues. The ends lost 7 bases at V and 1 base at J; junction bases unmatched: 4. CDR3: CSGGQGLNYGYTF. The DNA for the CDR3 is TGCAGCGGGGGACAGGGCCTTAACTATGGCTACACCTTC.

The rearrangement uses TRBV5-8 and TRBJ2-7, with TRBD1 identical over 9 bases. The ends lost 1 base at V and 5 bases at J; junction bases unmatched: 4. The germline CDR1 and CDR2 sequences are SGHTS and YDEGEE. The CDR3 length is 14 residues. Here the CDR3 DNA reads TGTGCCAGCAGCTTGAACAGGGGGCGCGACGAGCAGTACTTC. Protein: CASSLNRGRDEQYF.

The chain joins TRBV15 to TRBJ1-1, with D possibly TRBD1 on 6 matching bases. V lost 3 bases and J lost 0, with 11 bases in between. The CDR3 sequence is 15 residues long. From germline, CDR1 is LNHNV and CDR2 YYDKDF (reference sequence). CDR3 coding DNA: TGTGCCACCAGCAGGGCGCAGGGGATGAACACTGAAGCTTTCTTT. Protein sequence: CATSRAQGMNTEAFF.

The V gene is TRBV5-5, the J gene TRBJ1-5, with D unclear. This CDR3 has 14 amino acids. Trimming took 1 base from V and 4 from J, leaving 9 bases between them. Germline lookup yields CDR1 SGHKS and CDR2 YYEKEE (reference sequence). The CDR3 reads CASSLYSQNQPQHF. CDR3 sequence (DNA): TGTGCCAGCAGCTTGTACAGTCAGAATCAGCCCCAGCATTTT.

This clonotype has only a few counts. This chain's CDR3 is CATSRDRQISNQPQHF. The CDR3 DNA is TGTGCCACCAGCAGAGATCGCCAGATTAGCAATCAGCCCCAGCATTTT. The chain uses TRBV15 and TRBJ1-5; D call uncertain. Trimming left V 0 bases short and J 0 bases short, with 9 bases between. Germline loops: CDR1 LNHNV, CDR2 YYDKDF (reference sequence). This CDR3 has 16 residues.

This chain joins TRBV6-5 and TRBJ2-6, with 7 positions matching TRBD1. CDR1 is MNHEY and CDR2 is SVGAGI in the germline V gene. Trimming took 6 bases from V and 0 from J; bases not matched to a gene: 8. The length of the CDR3 is 17 residues. The CDR3 DNA reads TGTGCCAGCAGACAAGACAGGGCCAACTCTGGGGCCAACGTCCTGACTTTC. This encodes CASRQDRANSGANVLTF.

This clonotype was observed a handful of times. This chain links TRBV20-1 with TRBJ2-3, with TRBD2 as a possible D gene (5 bases). Trimming removed 6 bases from V and 1 base from J, with 11 bases in between. CDR1 and CDR2 (germline): DFQATT, SNEGSKA (reference sequence). CDR3 length: 13 residues. Here the CDR3 reads CSAPSAGTDTQYF. The DNA for the CDR3 is TGCAGTGCCCCCTCAGCGGGCACAGATACGCAGTATTTT.

This clonotype was detected ten times or more. The V and J genes are TRBV3-1 and TRBJ2-5, with 8 bases lining up with TRBD2. The junction had 6 bases not matched to a gene; V was cut back by 2 bases and J by 4 bases. The length of the CDR3 is 15 residues. The germline V gene encodes CDR1 LGHDT and CDR2 YNNKEL (reference sequence). The CDR3 DNA reads TGTGCCAGCAGCCAACCGGGGGGGCCCACAGAGACCCAGTACTTC. It is translated as CASSQPGGPTETQYF.

The chain is built from TRBV30 and TRBJ1-5; D is possibly TRBD1 (5 bases). V lost 0 bases and J 9 bases, leaving 15 bases between the germline ends. Looked up from germline, CDR1 is GTSNPN and CDR2 is SVGIG (reference sequence). The CDR3 loop spans 14 amino acids. CDR3 region: CAWSVGRFGGPQHF. The CDR3 DNA follows: TGTGCCTGGAGTGTTGGCAGGTTTGGGGGGCCCCAGCATTTT.

The table lists this clonotype with a few counts. The rearrangement uses TRBV4-2 and TRBJ1-2; D might be TRBD1 (5 bases). In germline, CDR1 is LGHNA, CDR2 YNFKEQ. The CDR3 length is 15 residues. V was trimmed by 2 bases and J by 2 bases, leaving 12 bases between them. CDR3 residues: CASSQRDRENYGYTF. The DNA for the CDR3 is TGTGCCAGCAGCCAACGAGACAGAGAAAACTATGGCTACACCTTC.

This clonotype showed up just a few times. The CDR3 loop reads CASSLIQDSEAFF. The CDR3 DNA is TGCGCCAGCAGCTTGATACAGGACTCTGAAGCTTTCTTT. The chain is built from TRBV5-1 and TRBJ1-1, with a weak D call TRBD1 (5 bases). V lost 1 base and J 6 bases, leaving 10 bases between the germline ends. Germline V CDR1 and CDR2: SGHRS, YFSETQ. The CDR3 extends over 13 amino acids.

This clonotype came up a few times. The chain combines TRBV4-1 with TRBJ2-1, with TRBD1 matching 8 bases. The CDR3 is made up of 15 amino acids. The ends lost 3 bases at V and 9 bases at J; junction bases unmatched: 10. Germline CDR1 and CDR2: MGHRA and YSYEKL. The chain's CDR3 is CASSHQDRVVIEQFF. The CDR3 DNA sequence: TGCGCCAGCAGCCACCAGGACAGGGTGGTTATTGAGCAGTTCTTC.

This chain links TRBV18 with TRBJ1-5, with 7 nucleotides matching TRBD1. The CDR3 runs to 15 residues. Germline-derived CDR1 and CDR2 are KGHSH and LQKENI. V lost 3 bases, J lost 2 bases, and 4 bases stayed unmatched. Written as DNA, the CDR3 is TGTGCCAGCTCACCGGATGACAGGGGCAATCAGCCCCAGCATTTT. Protein sequence: CASSPDDRGNQPQHF.

This clonotype was counted between two and nine times. J is TRBJ2-3 and V is TRBV20-1; TRBD2 matches at 11 bases. The J segment lost 0 bases and the V segment lost 4 bases, leaving 6 bases of the junction unmatched. The CDR3 totals 16 residues. CDR1 is DFQATT and CDR2 is SNEGSKA in the germline V gene (reference sequence). CDR3 DNA: TGCAGTGCTATTCCTAGCGGGGGGCTCAGCACAGATACGCAGTATTTT. Translated, it gives CSAIPSGGLSTDTQYF.